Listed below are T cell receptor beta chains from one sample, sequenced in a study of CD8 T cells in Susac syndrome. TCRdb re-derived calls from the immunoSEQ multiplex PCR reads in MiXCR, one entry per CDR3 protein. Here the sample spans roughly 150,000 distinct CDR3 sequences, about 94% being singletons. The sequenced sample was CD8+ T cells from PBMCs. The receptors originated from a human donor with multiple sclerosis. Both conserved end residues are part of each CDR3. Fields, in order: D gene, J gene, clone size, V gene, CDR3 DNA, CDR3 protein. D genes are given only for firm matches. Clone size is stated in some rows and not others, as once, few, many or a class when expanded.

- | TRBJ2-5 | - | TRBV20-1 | TGCAGTGCTAGAGATTTGCAGAAAGAAGAGACCCAGTACTTC | CSARDLQKEETQYF
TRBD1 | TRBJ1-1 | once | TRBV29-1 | TGCAGCGTCGAAAGACAGGGGAACACTGAAGCTTTCTTT | CSVERQGNTEAFF
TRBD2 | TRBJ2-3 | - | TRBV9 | TGTGCCAGCAGCGTAGTGTCGCGGGGGAGCACAGATACGCAGTATTTT | CASSVVSRGSTDTQYF
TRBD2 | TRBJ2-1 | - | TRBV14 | TGTGCCAGCAGCCCCATCAGGGGACTAGAGTTCTTC | CASSPIRGLEFF
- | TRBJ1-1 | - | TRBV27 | TGTGCCAGCAGTTTACACGAGGGTCGGACTGAAGCTTTCTTT | CASSLHEGRTEAFF
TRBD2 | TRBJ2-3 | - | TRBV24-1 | TGTGCCACCAGTCTAAGCGGGGGCACAGATACGCAGTATTTT | CATSLSGGTDTQYF
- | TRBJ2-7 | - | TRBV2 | TGTGCCAGCCTAGACACCGGGTCAGGATCCTACGAGCAGTACTTC | CASLDTGSGSYEQYF
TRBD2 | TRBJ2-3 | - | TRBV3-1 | TGTGCCAGCACAAGCGGGGGGCAGTGCACAGATACGCAGTATTTT | CASTSGGQCTDTQYF
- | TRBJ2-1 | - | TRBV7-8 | TGTGCCAGCACCTGGGGGCGGGAGATCACCAATGAGCAGTTCTTC | CASTWGREITNEQFF
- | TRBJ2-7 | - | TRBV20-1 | TGCAGTGCTAGGGAGCGCGGAGTCTCCTACGAGCAGTACTTC | CSARERGVSYEQYF
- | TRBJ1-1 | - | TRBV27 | TGTGCCAGCAGCCTTGGGGTCTTGGCGGGAGCTTTCTTT | CASSLGVLAGAFF
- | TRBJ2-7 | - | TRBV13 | TGTGCCAGCAGCTTAGAAGGGAAGGCCTACGAGCAGTACTTC | CASSLEGKAYEQYF
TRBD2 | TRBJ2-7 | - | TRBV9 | TGTGCCAGCAGCGGGAGAAGCGGGGAATACTACGAGCAGTACTTC | CASSGRSGEYYEQYF
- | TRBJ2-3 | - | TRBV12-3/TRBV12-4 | TGTGCCAGCAGTTTTCCCCCTATGGATACGCAGTATTTT | CASSFPPMDTQYF
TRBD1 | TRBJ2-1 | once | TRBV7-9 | TGTGCCAGCAGCCCCCCGACAGGGTCCTACAATGAGCAGTTCTTC | CASSPPTGSYNEQFF
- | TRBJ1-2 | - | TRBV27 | TGTGCCAGCAGTTTTACCGCCGGGCTTCATAACTATGGCTACACCTTC | CASSFTAGLHNYGYTF
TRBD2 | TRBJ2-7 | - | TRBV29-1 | TGCAGCGTTGTAGGTACTAGCGGGGCCTCCTACGAGCAGTACTTC | CSVVGTSGASYEQYF
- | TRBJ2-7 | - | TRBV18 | TGTGCCAGCTCCGCTACCACCTACGAGCAGTACTTC | CASSATTYEQYF
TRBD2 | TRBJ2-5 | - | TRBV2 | TGTGCCAGCAGTCCGCGACTAGCGGGGGACCAAGAGACCCAGTACTTC | CASSPRLAGDQETQYF
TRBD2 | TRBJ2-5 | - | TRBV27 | TGTGCCAGCAGTTCCTCGGGGGGGCTAGAGACCCAGTACTTC | CASSSSGGLETQYF
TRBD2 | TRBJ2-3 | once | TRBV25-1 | TGTGCCAGCACCCCGGGGGGGCCAGATACGCAGTATTTT | CASTPGGPDTQYF
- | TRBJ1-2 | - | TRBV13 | TGTGCCAGCAGCTTAGACAGAAATGGCTACACCTTC | CASSLDRNGYTF
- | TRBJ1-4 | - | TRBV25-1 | TGTGCCAGCGGAGGGGACGAAGTGTGGTTAGCTGAAAAACTGTTTTTT | CASGGDEVWLAEKLFF
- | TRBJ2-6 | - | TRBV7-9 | TGTGCCAGCAGCTTAGATCGAGGGATCAGTGGGGCCAACGTCCTGACTTTC | CASSLDRGISGANVLTF
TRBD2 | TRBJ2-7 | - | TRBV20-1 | TGCAGTGCTAGAAAACTAGCGGGCCTCTCCTACGAGCAGTACTTC | CSARKLAGLSYEQYF
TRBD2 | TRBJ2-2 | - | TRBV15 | TGTGCCACCAGCAGCGAGGCGGGACTAGTGCTTGCCGGGGAGCTGTTTTTT | CATSSEAGLVLAGELFF
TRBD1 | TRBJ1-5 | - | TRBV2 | TGTGCCAGCAGTAGCCGGGACAGACGAAATCAGCCCCAGCATTTT | CASSSRDRRNQPQHF
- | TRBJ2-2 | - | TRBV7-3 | TGTGCCAGCAGCCTAGGGGGGGCGAACACCGGGGAGCTGTTTTTT | CASSLGGANTGELFF
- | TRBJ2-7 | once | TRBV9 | TGTGCCAGCAGCGGAGGGCGATCCTACGAGCAGTACTTC | CASSGGRSYEQYF
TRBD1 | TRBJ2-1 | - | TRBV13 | TGTGCCAGCAGCCCCCGGGACAGGCCGTACAATGAGCAGTTCTTC | CASSPRDRPYNEQFF
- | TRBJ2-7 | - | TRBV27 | TGTGCCAGCAGTTTATCGAGGGGGTTCGAGCAGTACTTC | CASSLSRGFEQYF
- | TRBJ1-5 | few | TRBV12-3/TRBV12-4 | TGTGCCAGCAGTTTGGGTCAGCCCCAGCATTTT | CASSLGQPQHF
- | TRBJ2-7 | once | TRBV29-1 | TGCAGCGTTGAAGATCCCCGGGCAGGGATTCCCTACGAGCAGTACTTC | CSVEDPRAGIPYEQYF
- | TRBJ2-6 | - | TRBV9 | TGTGCCAGCAGCGTCACAGGGTCTGGGGCCAACGTCCTGACTTTC | CASSVTGSGANVLTF
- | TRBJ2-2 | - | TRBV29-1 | TGCTGCGTTGGTGGGGGGAGTACCGGGGAGCTGTTTTTT | CCVGGGSTGELFF
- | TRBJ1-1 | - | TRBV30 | TGTGCCTGGAGTCCCTCGTCGAAAGGGTCCGAAGCTTTCTTT | CAWSPSSKGSEAFF
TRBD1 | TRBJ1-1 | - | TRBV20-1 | TGCAGTGCCCCAGTGAGACAGGGCCACACTGAAGCTTTCTTT | CSAPVRQGHTEAFF
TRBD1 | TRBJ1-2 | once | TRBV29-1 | TGCAGCGTTGGGGGTGGGACAGAAAACTTAGCTAACTATGGCTACACCTTC | CSVGGGTENLANYGYTF
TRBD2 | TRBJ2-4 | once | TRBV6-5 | TGTGCCAGCAGTTACGGGGGGGGAGCCAAAAACATTCAGTACTTC | CASSYGGGAKNIQYF
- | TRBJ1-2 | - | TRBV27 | TGTGCCAGCAGTTCCGGGACACGAGGCTACACCTTC | CASSSGTRGYTF
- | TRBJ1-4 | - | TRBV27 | TGTGCCAGCAGAGGAAGATCAACACCAGAACTGTTTTTT | CASRGRSTPELFF
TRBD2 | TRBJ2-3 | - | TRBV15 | TGTGCCACCAGCAGTGGTAGCGGGGGGGGCGCTGATACGCAGTATTTT | CATSSGSGGGADTQYF
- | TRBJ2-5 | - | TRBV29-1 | TGCAGCGCTCGAAGCCCCCAAGAGACCCAGTACTTC | CSARSPQETQYF
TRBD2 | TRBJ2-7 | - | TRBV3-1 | TGTGCCAGCAGCCCCCAGGGACTAGGTTTCCACGAGCAGTACTTC | CASSPQGLGFHEQYF
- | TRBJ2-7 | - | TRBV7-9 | TGTGCCAGCAGTTCTCGGATTTTCTACGAGCAGTACTTC | CASSSRIFYEQYF
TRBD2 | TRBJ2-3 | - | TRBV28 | TGTGCCAGCAGACTAGCGGGGGAGGCGGATACGCAGTATTTT | CASRLAGEADTQYF
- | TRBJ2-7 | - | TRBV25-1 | TGTGCCAGCAGTTACGGGTTCAACGAGCAGTACTTC | CASSYGFNEQYF
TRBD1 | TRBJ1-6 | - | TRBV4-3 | TGCGCCAGCAGCCGAGGTGACGTGGGACAGGGAATATCACCCCTCCACTTT | CASSRGDVGQGISPLHF
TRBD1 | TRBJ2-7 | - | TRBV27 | TGTGCCAGCAGTCCCGGACAGGGGAACGAGCAGTACTTC | CASSPGQGNEQYF
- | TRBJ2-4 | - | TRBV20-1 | TGCAGTACAAAGGGACCTTTGAACATTCAGTACTTC | CSTKGPLNIQYF
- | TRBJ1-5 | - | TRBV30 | TGTGCCTGGAGCCAGGGGACGGGGCCCCAGCATTTT | CAWSQGTGPQHF
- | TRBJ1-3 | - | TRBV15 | TGTGCCACCAGCAGCGGGGGCACTGGAAACACCATATATTTT | CATSSGGTGNTIYF
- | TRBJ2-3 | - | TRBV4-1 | TGCGCCAGCAGCCAAGATTCGGGTCCAGATACGCAGTATTTT | CASSQDSGPDTQYF
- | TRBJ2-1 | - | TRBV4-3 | TGCGCCAGCAGCCCCGAGGGCGGCGGGGCGGAATACAATGAGCAGTTCTTC | CASSPEGGGAEYNEQFF
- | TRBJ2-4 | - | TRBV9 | TGTGCCAGCAGCCCCAGTGGGGCCGGAAGCGTAGGGACCGATGTAGCCAAAAACATTCAGTACTTC | CASSPSGAGSVGTDVAKNIQYF
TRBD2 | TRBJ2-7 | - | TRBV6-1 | TGTGCCATCAGTGAGTCGGGGGGTAGAGGGCGCGAGCAGTACTTC | CAISESGGRGREQYF
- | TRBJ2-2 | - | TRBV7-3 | TGTGCCAGCAGCTTTGGACAGACCACCGGGGAGCTGTTTTTT | CASSFGQTTGELFF
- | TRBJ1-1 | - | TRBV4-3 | TGCGCCAGCAGCCATCTCTACAGGGATGGGGGCTTGAACACTGAAGCTTTCTTT | CASSHLYRDGGLNTEAFF
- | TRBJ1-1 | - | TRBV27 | TGTGCCAGCAGTTCCACAACAGGGATCACTGAAGCTTTCTTT | CASSSTTGITEAFF